This T cell receptor (beta chain) was sequenced during a study of neurological immune-mediated disorders. Time point defined: technical triplicate 1. TCRdb independently ran MiXCR on the 5' RACE reads; one entry per CDR3 protein. The data show 25,000 or so distinct CDR3 sequences, less than 15% seen once. The J segment lost 8 bases and the V segment lost 4 bases, leaving 10 bases of the junction unmatched. The CDR3 runs 18 residues. Germline CDR1 and CDR2: KGHDR and SFDVKD. This clonotype was detected ten times or more. The material sequenced was CD4+ T cells from blood. The chain combines TRBV24-1 with TRBJ2-1; 16 bases are shared with TRBD2. This TCR derives from a female donor with HTLV-1-associated myelopathy (HAM/TSP). The CDR3 sequence: CATSEPGTSGGAADEQFF. In nucleotides, the CDR3 is TGTGCCACCAGTGAACCCGGGACTAGCGGGGGGGCCGCGGATGAGCAGTTCTTC.